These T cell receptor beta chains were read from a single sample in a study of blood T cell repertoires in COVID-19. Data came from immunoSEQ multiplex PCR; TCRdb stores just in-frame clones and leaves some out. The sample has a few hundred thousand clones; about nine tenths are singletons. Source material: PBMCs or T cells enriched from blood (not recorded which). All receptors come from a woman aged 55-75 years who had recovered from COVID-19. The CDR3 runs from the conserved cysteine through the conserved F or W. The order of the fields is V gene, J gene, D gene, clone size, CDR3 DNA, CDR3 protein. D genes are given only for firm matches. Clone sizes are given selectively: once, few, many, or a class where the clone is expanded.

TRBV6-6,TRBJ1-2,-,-,TGTGCCAGCAGTCGGACAGTCCCTAACTATGGCTACACCTTC,CASSRTVPNYGYTF
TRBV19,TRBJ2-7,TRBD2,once,TGTGCCAGTAAGACCGTCGCGGGGGATTCCTACGAGCAGTACTTC,CASKTVAGDSYEQYF
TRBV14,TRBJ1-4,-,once,TGTGCCAGCAGCCCCGGGAGAAAACTGTTTTTT,CASSPGRKLFF
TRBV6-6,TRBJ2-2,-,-,TGTGCCAGCAGTCCCCGCCCGGGGACAACATATACCGGGGAGCTGTTTTTT,CASSPRPGTTYTGELFF
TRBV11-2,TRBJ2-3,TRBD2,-,TGTGCCAGCAGGACCGCGGGACTAGCGGTTGCAGATACGCAGTATTTT,CASRTAGLAVADTQYF
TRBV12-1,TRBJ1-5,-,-,TGTGCCAGCAGCTTTGGAGGGAGACTCAATCAGCCCCAGCATTTT,CASSFGGRLNQPQHF
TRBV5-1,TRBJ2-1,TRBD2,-,TGCGCCAGCAGCCGGGGGGGCATCACCAATGAGCAGTTCTTC,CASSRGGITNEQFF
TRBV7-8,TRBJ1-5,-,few,TGTGCCAGCAGCCCCCGTGGAGGGCGGCAACTTAGCAATCAGCCCCAGCATTTT,CASSPRGGRQLSNQPQHF
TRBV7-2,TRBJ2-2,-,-,TGTGCCAGCAGCCCTCTCCCGCAGGGTGGCACCGGGGAGCTGTTTTTT,CASSPLPQGGTGELFF
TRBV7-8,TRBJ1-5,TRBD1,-,TGTGCCAGCAGCTTTTCACGAGACAGGGGAGTCCAGCCCCAGCATTTT,CASSFSRDRGVQPQHF
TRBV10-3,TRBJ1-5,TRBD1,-,TGTGCCATCGGTGGACAGGACCACAATCAGCCCCAGCATTTT,CAIGGQDHNQPQHF
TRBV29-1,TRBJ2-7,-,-,TGCAGCGTTGTTGGTGACGGCAGGCGCGAGCAGTACTTC,CSVVGDGRREQYF
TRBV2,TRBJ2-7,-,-,TGTGCCAGCAGTAGGAGCTCCTACGAGCAGTACTTC,CASSRSSYEQYF
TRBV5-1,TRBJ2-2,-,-,TGCGCCAGCAGCCCGGAGGGGGGGAACAGGGAGCTGTTTTTT,CASSPEGGNRELFF
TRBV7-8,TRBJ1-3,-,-,TGTGCCAGCAGCTTTACGGGGGTAGACACCATATATTTT,CASSFTGVDTIYF
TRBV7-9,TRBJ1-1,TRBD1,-,TGTGCCAGCAGCTTAGGGGAGGGACAGGGGAACACTGAAGCTTTCTTT,CASSLGEGQGNTEAFF
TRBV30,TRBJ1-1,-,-,TGTGCCTGGACACTGGGGAGAAGGGGGACTGAAGCTTTCTTT,CAWTLGRRGTEAFF
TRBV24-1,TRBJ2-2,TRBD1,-,TGTGCCACCAGTGATTTGGGACAGGAGCTTACCGGGGAGCTGTTTTTT,CATSDLGQELTGELFF
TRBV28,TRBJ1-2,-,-,TGTGCCAGCAGTTACCCCCCTAGGGGTTACTATGGCTACACCTTC,CASSYPPRGYYGYTF
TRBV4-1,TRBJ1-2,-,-,TGCGCCAGCAGCCAAGCCGGGAGTAACTATGGCTACACCTTC,CASSQAGSNYGYTF